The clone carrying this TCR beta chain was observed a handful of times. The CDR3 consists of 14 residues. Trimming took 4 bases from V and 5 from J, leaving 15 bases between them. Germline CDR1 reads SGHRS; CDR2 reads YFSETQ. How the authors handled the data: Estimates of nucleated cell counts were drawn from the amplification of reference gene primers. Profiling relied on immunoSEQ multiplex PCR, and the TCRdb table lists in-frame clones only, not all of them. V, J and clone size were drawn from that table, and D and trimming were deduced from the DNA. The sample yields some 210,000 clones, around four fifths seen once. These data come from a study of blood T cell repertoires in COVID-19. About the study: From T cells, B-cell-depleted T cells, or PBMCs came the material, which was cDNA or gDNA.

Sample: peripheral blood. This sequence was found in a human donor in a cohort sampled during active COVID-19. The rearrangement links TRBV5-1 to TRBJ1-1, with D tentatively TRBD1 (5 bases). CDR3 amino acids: CASSPTQGGTEAFF. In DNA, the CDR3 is TGCGCCAGCAGCCCGACCCAGGGTGGAACTGAAGCTTTCTTT.